Below, one TCR beta chain is given with its context. This clonotype came up a few times. Which antigen it targets is not known. It has no much larger one-base neighbor in the sample; base qualities were not kept. This sample stems from a study of blood T cells in healthy people across ages (dated by TCRdb to 2013 to 2016). Regarding the complete study: In model experiments, roughly one uniquely barcoded TCR beta cDNA molecule per two T cells was captured by template switching. To track age-related changes in TCR beta repertoire diversity, the study relied on deep sequencing normalized with unique cDNA molecular identifiers. Four age groups were formed from the donors: young (average approximately 16 years), middle-aged (around 41), aged (around 68) and long-lived (approximately 80). Using the same blood draw, the study looked at two additional independent replicas of 1 million unique cDNA reads for two donors, one aged 18 to 30 and the other aged 80 or older. Broad study findings and their caveats: Since profiling was done on bulk unsorted PBMCs, naive and antigen-experienced compartments could not be conclusively compared. Compared with the aged group, the long-lived group had more naive CD4+ T cells, fewer expanded clones and increased TCR diversity, a pattern suggesting age selection. As age increased, observed TCR beta diversity per million T cells dropped in a roughly linear way, and a significant reduction was already evident by age about 36. There was a strong correlation between observed TCR beta diversity and the percentage of naive T cells measured by flow cytometry. Estimates of total diversity based on one million sequenced T cells were regarded as lower bounds and as underestimates. Because donor CMV infection status was unknown, age-related changes in expanded clonotypes were potentially confounded.

The library was generated by 5' RACE. The sequencer was an Illumina HiSeq 2500. The second PCR ran for about 7 to 11 cycles and used a J-beta primer mix along with a sample-barcoded 5' primer. Each TCR beta cDNA molecule received a unique molecular identifier from a template-switch 5' adaptor carrying 12 random nucleotides. Each sample yielded at least 3 million CDR3-containing paired-end reads. First-strand cDNA was synthesized from all RNA with the Mint cDNA synthesis kit, primed by a TRBC-specific oligonucleotide. After uracil-DNA glycosylase treatment, a first 18-cycle PCR used universal primers M1SS and BC2_uni_R on all cDNA. The published analysis was carried out like this. For normalization, 1 million high-quality reads, each with a distinct molecular identifier, were randomly selected from each sample. Reads with shared molecular identifiers were discarded instead of being binned into consensus sequences. MiTCR, run with a Q25 quality threshold and the strictest error-elimination algorithm, handled CDR3 identification, clonotype clustering and error correction. A nonparametric unseen species model using Euler transformation provided a lower-bound estimate of total TCR beta diversity. Starting from the raw public reads, TCRdb applied fastp trimming at Q25, assembled clones with MiXCR and retained in-frame beta chains. Records with the same CDR3 protein are collapsed into one entry carrying the most frequent genes and DNA. The authors' filters were not applied to this entry. This sample has 600,000 to 1,000,000 distinct CDR3 sequences in its table, and around 25% of those were observed once. The biggest ten clones account for approximately 3.7% of the sample.

Donors were 35 to 40 systemically healthy Caucasian individuals from Russia aged roughly 6 to 90 years. Each donor gave 8 to 10 milliliters of peripheral blood, drawn into EDTA-treated Vacutainer tubes. PBMCs were isolated by Ficoll-Paque density-gradient centrifugation, with at least 7 million obtained per sample. Total RNA was extracted from PBMCs with Trizol reagent, with at least 6 micrograms obtained per sample. For every donor, flow cytometry on a PBMC aliquot measured the percentage of naive CD45RAhigh/CD27high T cells. A further study also used this sample, focusing on T cells of mothers and their children. As the second publication notes: Donors were nine systemically healthy Caucasian individuals: three mothers and their six children. cDNA synthesis consumed the entire amount of extracted RNA, loaded at around 1.4 ug RNA in each 15 ul reaction. In the second PCR, sample barcodes and 2-4 random nucleotides were introduced via the M1S primer. Each mother yielded over 10 million TCR beta CDR3 reads and each child 2.5 million to 3 million reads. In both related and unrelated pairs, thymic selection shapes the output of TCR recombination in a similar way, with inherited differences having only a minor effect. Related mother-child pairs always showed normalized repertoire overlap that was slightly higher than in unrelated mother-child pairs, though the difference was never significant. With a sensitivity of around 97 clones per million clonotypes, no persistent microchimeric T cell clones were detected. Deep NGS was used in the study to compare the TCR beta repertoires of mothers and children and to look for features that separate related mother-child pairs from unrelated individuals. On average, the children were approximately 11 +/- 4 years old, while the mothers were approximately 40 +/- 4 years old. After adapters were ligated using NEBNext reagents, the libraries underwent 100+100 nt paired-end sequencing on an Illumina HiSeq 2000. To avoid cross-contamination, the mother libraries and the child libraries were prepared a month apart and sequenced in separate runs. For each donor, somewhere between about 450,000 and 2,200,000 distinct TCR beta clonotypes were identified. Naive TCR beta clonotypes were estimated from low-frequency clonotypes matched to each donor's FACS-determined naive share, without sorting.

What was sequenced was blood. This clonotype originated in a boy between 5 and 17 years old in good health.

The CDR3 reads CASRSTGGLQFF. The DNA reads TGTGCCAGCAGATCAACGGGGGGGCTTCAGTTCTTC. The chain is encoded by TRBV7-9 joined to TRBJ2-5, with 8 bases in between that match TRBD2. The last part of the DNA fits TRBJ2-1 better; the J call may be wrong. Taken from cysteine to phenylalanine, the CDR3 has 12 residues. The only DNA kept is the CDR3, 36 bases in frame from the first base. CDR1 is given as SEHNR and CDR2 as FQNEAQ, both from the germline V gene (reference sequence).